Detailed here is one T cell receptor (beta chain). This record belongs to a study of blood T cell repertoires in COVID-19. Across the study: The United States, Italy and Spain supplied acute and convalescent COVID-19 samples. The cDNA or gDNA used as material had been derived from T cells, B-cell-depleted T cells, or PBMCs.

With 1 base removed from V and 1 base from J, the gap between germline ends came to 5 bases. The CDR3 extends over 14 amino acids. CDR1 and CDR2 (germline): KGHSH, LQKENI. Sequenced by immunoSEQ multiplex PCR; TCRdb stores in-frame clones only, minus some. The sample has 340,000 or so clones, roughly 85% seen once. Recruitment covered under 25 US areas and drew participants whose ages spanned about 18 to 89 years. Clinical history reported by participants formed the basis on which cohorts were assigned. The genes are TRBV18 and TRBJ1-5; no reliable D call. This clonotype originated in a woman in her forties with acute COVID-19. Sequencing used PBMCs or T cells enriched from blood (not recorded which). This CDR3 is CASSPRESNQPQHF. DNA for the CDR3: TGTGCCAGCTCACCACGCGAGAGCAATCAGCCCCAGCATTTT.